This T cell receptor beta chain was identified in a study of blood T cell repertoires in COVID-19. Study overall: Sites across the United States, Italy and Spain contributed samples from acute and convalescent COVID-19. PBMCs, B-cell-depleted T cells, or T cells provided the cDNA or gDNA that made up the material.

As originally analysed: Counts of nucleated cells, estimated from reference gene primer amplification, were obtained. TCRdb's table, derived via immunoSEQ multiplex PCR, lists solely in-frame clones and lacks some. The DNA gave D and trimming, while V, J and clone size come from that table. The sample holds 55,000 to 80,000 clones, 85% to 90% seen once. Per the germline V gene, CDR1 is LNHDA and CDR2 is SQIVND (reference sequence). This CDR3 spans 15 amino acids. Deletions cut 4 bases from V and 3 bases from J, with 10 bases between. This clone showed up many times. The chain recombines TRBV19 with TRBJ2-6; a weak D match, TRBD1 (6 bases). Sequencing was done on a sample of peripheral blood. The receptor's source is a man between 65 and 85 years old with acute or convalescent COVID-19. CDR3 in amino acids: CASSRQVYGANVLTF. Here the CDR3 DNA reads TGTGCCAGTAGTAGACAGGTGTATGGGGCCAACGTCCTGACTTTC.